A single sample gave rise to the 23 T cell receptor beta chains below, sequenced in a study of T-cell reconstitution after alpha-beta-depleted transplantation in children. Preparation of the TCRbeta library used unique molecular identifiers. MiXCR, applied by TCRdb to the PCR reads, yields one record per CDR3 protein. This sample carries about 610,000 distinct CDR3 sequences, roughly 10% of them seen once, and the ten largest clones take about 4%. This material consisted of PBMCs from the stem cell graft donor, taken from the stem cell graft. Receptors were obtained from a human donor who donated a stem cell graft to a child with acute myeloid leukemia.

This clonotype was observed a few times. The V gene is TRBV20-1, the J gene TRBJ2-5; no clear D gene. Looked up from germline, CDR1 is DFQATT and CDR2 is SNEGSKA (reference sequence). The V gene lost 2 bases and the J gene lost 2 bases, with 12 bases spanning the gap. The CDR3 has 14 amino acids. In nucleotides, the CDR3 is TGCAGTGCTAGACCCCCTTGGGTACAAGAGACCCAGTACTTC. It codes for CSARPPWVQETQYF.

V is TRBV5-1 and J is TRBJ2-2; a weak D match, TRBD1 (6 bases). The germline CDR1 and CDR2 sequences are SGHRS and YFSETQ. V dropped 4 bases and J dropped 6 bases, with 10 bases sitting between them. The CDR3 loop spans 13 amino acids. The CDR3 sequence: CASSIPGAGELFF. Here the CDR3 DNA reads TGCGCCAGCAGCATCCCAGGGGCCGGGGAGCTGTTTTTT.

This clonotype turned up a few times. V and J are TRBV10-3 and TRBJ2-4, with 11 bases aligning to TRBD1. V was pared by 6 bases and J by 1 base, with 8 bases of the junction left unmatched. CDR1 and CDR2 from the germline V gene are ENHRY and SYGVKD. CDR3 length equals 17 residues. In DNA form, the CDR3 reads TGTGCCATCAGGTCGGGACAGGGGGACGTTGCCAAAAACATTCAGTACTTC. This encodes CAIRSGQGDVAKNIQYF.

This sequence joins TRBV3-1 and TRBJ2-2; D is unresolved. The V gene lost 2 bases and the J gene lost 6 bases, with 7 bases spanning the gap. Germline V gene data show CDR1 as LGHDT and CDR2 as YNNKEL (reference sequence). This CDR3 comprises 13 residues. In DNA, the CDR3 is TGTGCCAGCAGCCAAAGTCGGGCCGGGGAGCTGTTTTTT. Amino acids: CASSQSRAGELFF.

This clonotype was counted between two and nine times. The chain is built from TRBV6-2 or TRBV6-3 and TRBJ1-4; D uncertain. Germline-derived CDR1 and CDR2 are MNHEY and SVGEGT. Trimming stripped 1 base from V and 5 bases from J, with 5 bases between. This CDR3 spans 13 amino acids. The CDR3 region has the DNA TGTGCCAGCAGTTACTTCATCAATGAAAAACTGTTTTTT. The encoded protein is CASSYFINEKLFF.

This clonotype appeared many times. DNA for the CDR3: TGTGCCAGCAGTTTTATGGGAAGGGGTCAAGAGACCCAGTACTTC. As protein: CASSFMGRGQETQYF. This chain joins TRBV12-3 or TRBV12-4 and TRBJ2-5, with a possible D match to TRBD1 (5 bases). The CDR3 runs to 15 residues. V was shortened by 3 bases and J by 2 bases, with 13 bases between the two germline ends.

V usage is TRBV7-2 and J usage is TRBJ1-5, with D perhaps matching TRBD1 (6 bases). Germline V CDR1 and CDR2: SGHTA, FQGNSA. This CDR3 is built from 14 residues. The V and J ends lost 1 base and 5 bases respectively, with 9 bases between them. The CDR3 DNA is TGTGCCAGCAGCTTAGTGACAGGTGATCAGCCCCAGCATTTT. This codes for CASSLVTGDQPQHF. Supplemented by reference TRBV7-2 and TRBJ1-5, the full variable domain reads GAGVSQSPSNKVTEKGKDVELRCDPISGHTALYWYRQSLGQGLEFLIYFQGNSAPDKSGLPSDRFSAERTGGSVSTLTIQRTQQEDSAVYLCASSLVTGDQPQHFGDGTRLSIL.

V usage is TRBV7-9 and J usage is TRBJ2-5; weak D call: TRBD2 (5 bases). The V gene lost 3 bases and the J gene lost 2 bases, with 13 bases spanning the gap. The CDR3 totals 15 residues. Germline lookup yields CDR1 SEHNR and CDR2 FQNEAQ (reference sequence). CDR3 region: CASSFNSQRQETQYF. CDR3 coding DNA: TGTGCCAGCAGCTTTAATTCGCAGCGGCAAGAGACCCAGTACTTC.

The chain is built from TRBV12-3 or TRBV12-4 and TRBJ1-1, with no clear D. The CDR3 consists of 14 residues. Trimming took 8 bases from V and 4 from J, leaving 17 bases between them. This chain's CDR3 is CASGHLGWGTEAFF. The CDR3 DNA sequence: TGTGCCAGCGGCCACCTGGGCTGGGGCACTGAAGCTTTCTTT.

There are many counts of this clonotype. The chain is built from TRBV10-3 and TRBJ2-5, with 8 bases that match TRBD1. The V and J ends lost 3 bases and 5 bases, in that order; junction bases with no gene match: 8. Germline-derived CDR1 and CDR2 are ENHRY and SYGVKD. The CDR3 totals 15 residues. The CDR3 region has the DNA TGTGCCATCAGTGACTCGACAGGGGACGGGGAGACCCAGTACTTC. It codes for CAISDSTGDGETQYF.

The rearrangement uses TRBV28 and TRBJ2-1; D is ambiguous. The V and J ends lost 4 bases and 0 bases respectively, with 13 bases between them. The germline V gene encodes CDR1 MDHEN and CDR2 SYDVKM. The CDR3 contains 16 residues. DNA for the CDR3: TGTGCCAGCAGTTCACGACTGGCGAGCTCCTACAATGAGCAGTTCTTC. This sequence encodes CASSSRLASSYNEQFF. Looking up the rest from reference TRBV28 and TRBJ2-1 gives the full variable domain: DVKVTQSSRYLVKRTGEKVFLECVQDMDHENMFWYRQDPGLGLRLIYFSYDVKMKEKGDIPEGYSVSREKKERFSLILESASTNQTSMYLCASSSRLASSYNEQFFGPGTRLTVL.

The DNA of the CDR3 is TGTGCCATCAGTCAGACGACAGGGGGGGCATCCTACGAGCAGTACTTC. Translating it yields CAISQTTGGASYEQYF. The rearrangement uses TRBV10-3 and TRBJ2-7, with TRBD1 matching over 9 bases. There are 16 residues in the CDR3. The J segment lost 1 base and the V segment lost 5 bases, leaving 9 bases of the junction unmatched. CDR1 and CDR2 from the germline V gene are ENHRY and SYGVKD.

The rearrangement joins TRBV30 to TRBJ2-7; D is ambiguous. Trimming shortened V by 1 base and J by 7 bases, and 11 bases separated the two germline ends. Germline lookup yields CDR1 GTSNPN and CDR2 SVGIG (reference sequence). This CDR3 has 12 amino acids. The CDR3 DNA follows: TGTGCCTGGAGTGGACATTTGGGAGAGCAGTACTTC. It yields the protein CAWSGHLGEQYF.

The J gene is TRBJ2-1, the V gene TRBV14; TRBD2 is a possible D gene (7 bases). V was clipped by 8 bases and J by 5 bases, with 19 bases between them. Germline CDR1 SGHDN, CDR2 FVKESK. CDR3 length: 15 amino acids. The CDR3 here is CASSSRGAKNNEQFF. CDR3 in DNA: TGTGCCAGCTCCTCACGGGGGGCCAAGAACAATGAGCAGTTCTTC.

This clonotype was detected only a few times. The chain uses TRBV29-1 and TRBJ1-5; the match to TRBD1 covers 7 bases. The germline CDR1 and CDR2 sequences are SQVTM and ANQGSEA. V was pared by 7 bases and J by 8 bases, with 8 bases of the junction left unmatched. This CDR3 spans 12 amino acids. In DNA, the CDR3 is TGCAGCGCCGGAAGAACAGGGGAGCCCCAGCATTTT. This sequence encodes CSAGRTGEPQHF.

The J gene is TRBJ1-1, the V gene TRBV18, with D hard to call. This CDR3 comprises 11 residues. CDR1 KGHSH and CDR2 LQKENI come from the germline V gene. The V end lost 5 bases, the J end lost 7 bases, and 8 bases lay between the germline ends. CDR3 in amino acids: CASSNGIEAFF. In nucleotides, the CDR3 is TGTGCCAGCTCAAACGGGATTGAAGCTTTCTTT.

V gene TRBV6-4 combines with J gene TRBJ2-1, with no clear D. The CDR3 totals 15 residues. The germline V and J ends were trimmed by 3 bases and 2 bases, with 11 bases remaining between them. Germline values: CDR1 MRHNA, CDR2 SNTAGT. The CDR3 protein is CASSEGPDPYNEQFF. The CDR3 nucleotides are TGTGCCAGCAGTGAGGGTCCCGATCCCTACAATGAGCAGTTCTTC.

This clonotype was seen a few times. The rearrangement joins TRBV29-1 to TRBJ1-4; D not certain. The V gene's germline CDR1 is SQVTM and CDR2 ANQGSEA. CDR3 length: 11 amino acids. V gave up 3 bases and J gave up 6 bases, with 5 bases separating them. DNA of the CDR3: TGCAGCGTTGACATAGATGAAAAACTGTTTTTT. Translation: CSVDIDEKLFF.

This chain connects TRBV7-8 to TRBJ2-7; TRBD1 agrees at 11 bases. Germline V gene lookup returns CDR1 SGHVS and CDR2 FQNEAQ. This CDR3 spans 17 amino acids. V trimming: 3 bases; J trimming: 4 bases; junction bases outside the gene matches: 11. DNA of the CDR3: TGTGCCAGCAGCTTTAGGATCCGGGACAGGGGGTTGTACGAGCAGTACTTC. Encoded protein: CASSFRIRDRGLYEQYF.

The V gene is TRBV5-1, the J gene TRBJ2-1; possible D gene TRBD1, 5 bases. V was pared by 2 bases and J by 4 bases, with 10 bases between. The CDR3 sequence is 14 residues long. The germline V gene has CDR1 SGHRS and CDR2 YFSETQ. CDR3 loop: CASSFSRAYNEQFF. CDR3 DNA sequence: TGCGCCAGCAGCTTCTCCAGGGCTTACAATGAGCAGTTCTTC.

This clonotype was picked up a small number of times. The chain has TRBV30 and TRBJ2-1; the match to TRBD2 covers 13 bases. Germline assignment: CDR1 GTSNPN and CDR2 SVGIG (reference sequence). With 8 bases clipped from V and 12 bases from J, the junction kept 4 bases outside the gene matches. This CDR3 is built from 11 residues. CDR3 coding DNA: TGTGCCGGGACTAGCGGGATCGGGCAGTTCTTC. Translated: CAGTSGIGQFF.

This chain joins TRBV23-1 and TRBJ2-3; D gene unclear. TRBV23-1 belongs to the ORF category, with a function that is uncertain. The V and J ends lost 0 bases and 7 bases respectively, with 5 bases between them. The CDR3 spans 12 residues. CDR3 loop: CASSQSWYTQYF. The CDR3 region has the DNA TGCGCCAGCAGTCAATCTTGGTATACGCAGTATTTT.

This clonotype has ten or more counts. J is TRBJ2-1 and V is TRBV12-3 or TRBV12-4; no firm D call. The CDR3 totals 11 residues. Trimming stripped 5 bases from V and 10 bases from J, with 9 bases between. The CDR3 region has the DNA TGTGCCAGCAGTCCCCAGTGGGAGCAGTTCTTC. It encodes CASSPQWEQFF.